Detailed here is one T cell receptor (beta chain). The entry originates in a study of blood T cells in healthy people across ages. Primers used in a second PCR of roughly 6 to 11 cycles were a sample-barcoded 5' primer and a J-beta primer mix. TCRdb re-derived calls from the 5' RACE reads in MiXCR, one entry per CDR3 protein. The sample lists about 940,000 distinct CDR3 sequences; approximately 49% were seen once. The V end lost 4 bases, the J end lost 0 bases, and 13 bases lay between the germline ends. Germline CDR1 is SGHTA and CDR2 is FQGNSA. This CDR3 spans 15 amino acids. Specimen: blood. The chain employs TRBV7-2 and TRBJ2-7; D is unresolved. This TCR came from a man aged 30 to 39 in good health. The CDR3 DNA follows: TGTGCCAGCAGCTCACAGTTCAGGAGCTCCTACGAGCAGTACTTC. Its translation: CASSSQFRSSYEQYF.